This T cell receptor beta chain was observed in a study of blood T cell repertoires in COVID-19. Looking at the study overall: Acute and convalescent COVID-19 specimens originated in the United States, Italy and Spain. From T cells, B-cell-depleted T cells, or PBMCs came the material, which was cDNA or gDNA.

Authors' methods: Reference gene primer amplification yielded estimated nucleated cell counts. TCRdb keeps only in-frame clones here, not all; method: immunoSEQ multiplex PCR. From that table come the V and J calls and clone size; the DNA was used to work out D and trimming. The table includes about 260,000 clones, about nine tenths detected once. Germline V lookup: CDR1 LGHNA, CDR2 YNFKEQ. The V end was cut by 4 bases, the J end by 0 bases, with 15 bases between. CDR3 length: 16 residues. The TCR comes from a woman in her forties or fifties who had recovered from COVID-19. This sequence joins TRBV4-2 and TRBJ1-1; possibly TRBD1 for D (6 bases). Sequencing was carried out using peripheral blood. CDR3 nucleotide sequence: TGTGCCAGCAGCCGATCGGCGGGGGCAATGAACACTGAAGCTTTCTTT. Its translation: CASSRSAGAMNTEAFF.